The clone carrying this T cell receptor (beta chain) was recorded a few times. Its antigen is currently unknown. Germline values: CDR1 SQVTM, CDR2 ANQGSEA. V lost 4 bases to trimming and J lost 10 bases; unmatched junction nucleotides: 9. This CDR3 region has 13 residues. The data belong to a study of CD8 T cells in ankylosing spondylitis. Quantitative molecular-barcoded 5'-RACE generated the TCR beta libraries. TCRdb re-called the 5' RACE reads through MiXCR, storing one row per CDR3 protein. The sample consists of about 150,000 distinct CDR3 sequences, more than 40% of them appearing once. Study-level findings and limits: The clones that were linked to disease were reported to be significantly enriched in matched synovial fluid samples from ankylosing spondylitis patients.

The clonotype comes from a male donor with ankylosing spondylitis. The chain combines TRBV29-1 with TRBJ2-1, with 8 bases identical to TRBD2. Source material: synovial fluid, either unsorted or a sorted T cell fraction (not recorded which). The DNA of the CDR3 is TGCAGCGTTGTGCTAGCGGGCCCCAGGGAGCAGTTCTTC. Amino acid sequence: CSVVLAGPREQFF.